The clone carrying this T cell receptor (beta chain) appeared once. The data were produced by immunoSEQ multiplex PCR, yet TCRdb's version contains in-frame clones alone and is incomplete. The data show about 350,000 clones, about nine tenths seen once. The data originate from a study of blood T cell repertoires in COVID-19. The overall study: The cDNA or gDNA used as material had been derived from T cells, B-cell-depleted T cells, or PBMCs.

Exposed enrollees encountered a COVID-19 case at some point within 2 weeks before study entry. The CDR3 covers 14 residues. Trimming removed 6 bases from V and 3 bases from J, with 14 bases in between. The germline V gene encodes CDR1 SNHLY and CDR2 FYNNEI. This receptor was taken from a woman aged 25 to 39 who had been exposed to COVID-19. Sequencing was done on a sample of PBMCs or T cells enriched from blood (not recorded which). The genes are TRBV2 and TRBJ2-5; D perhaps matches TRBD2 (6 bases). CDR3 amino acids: CASRFGTPKETQYF. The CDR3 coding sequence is TGTGCCAGCAGATTCGGGACTCCTAAAGAGACCCAGTACTTC.